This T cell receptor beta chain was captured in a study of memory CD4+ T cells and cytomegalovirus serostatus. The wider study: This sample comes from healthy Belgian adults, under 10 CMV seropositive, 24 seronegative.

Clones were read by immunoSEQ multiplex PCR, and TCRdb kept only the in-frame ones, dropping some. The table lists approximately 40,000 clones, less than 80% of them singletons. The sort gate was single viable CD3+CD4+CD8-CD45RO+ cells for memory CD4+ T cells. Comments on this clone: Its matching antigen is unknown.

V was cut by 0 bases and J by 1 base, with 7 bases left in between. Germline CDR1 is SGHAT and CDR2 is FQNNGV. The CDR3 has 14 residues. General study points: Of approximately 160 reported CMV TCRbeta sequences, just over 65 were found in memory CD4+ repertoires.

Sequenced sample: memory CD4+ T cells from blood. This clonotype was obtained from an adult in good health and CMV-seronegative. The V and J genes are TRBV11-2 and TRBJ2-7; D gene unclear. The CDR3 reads CASSLEGRSYEQYF. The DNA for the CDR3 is TGTGCCAGCAGCTTAGAAGGCAGATCCTACGAGCAGTACTTC.